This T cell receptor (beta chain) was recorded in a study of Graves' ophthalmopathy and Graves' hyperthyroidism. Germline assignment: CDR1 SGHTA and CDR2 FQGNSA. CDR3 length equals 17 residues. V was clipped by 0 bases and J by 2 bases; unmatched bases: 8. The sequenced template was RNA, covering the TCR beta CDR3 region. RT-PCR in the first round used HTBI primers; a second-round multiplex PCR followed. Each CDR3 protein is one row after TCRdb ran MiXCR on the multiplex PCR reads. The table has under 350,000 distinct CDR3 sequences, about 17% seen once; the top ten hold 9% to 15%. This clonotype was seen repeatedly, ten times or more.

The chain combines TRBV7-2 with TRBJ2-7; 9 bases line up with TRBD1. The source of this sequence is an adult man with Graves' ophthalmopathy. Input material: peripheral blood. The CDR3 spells CASSLAGGQGAPYEQYF. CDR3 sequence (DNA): TGTGCCAGCAGCTTAGCAGGGGGACAGGGAGCTCCCTACGAGCAGTACTTC.